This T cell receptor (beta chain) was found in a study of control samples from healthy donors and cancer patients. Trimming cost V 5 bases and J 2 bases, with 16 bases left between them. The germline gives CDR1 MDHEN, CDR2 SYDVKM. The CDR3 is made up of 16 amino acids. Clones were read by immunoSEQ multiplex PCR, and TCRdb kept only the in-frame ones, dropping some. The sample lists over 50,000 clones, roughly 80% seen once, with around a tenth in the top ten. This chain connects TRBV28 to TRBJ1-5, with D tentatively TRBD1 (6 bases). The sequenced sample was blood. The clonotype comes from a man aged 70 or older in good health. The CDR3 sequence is CASSPFGGSGNQPQHF. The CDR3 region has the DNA TGTGCCAGCAGTCCCTTTGGGGGCTCGGGCAATCAGCCCCAGCATTTT.